The source of this T cell receptor (beta chain) is a study of read filtering for tumor transcriptome and immune sequencing. As for the study in general: TCR-mapped reads were about 3.5 to 10.27 million with IR-seq versus roughly 75 to 1,400 with RNA-seq.

Every patient had bone marrow sampled while the disease was active. The library was built from approximately 400 ng RNA with molecular barcoded adaptors for alpha/delta and beta/gamma chains. TCRdb re-analysed the reads in MiXCR, keeping a single row per CDR3 protein. The sample contains around 48,000 distinct CDR3 sequences, roughly a fifth of which appear only once. Sequenced: a population of CD138-negative cells sorted from bone marrow. The TCR was taken from a donor aged 40 or older with multiple myeloma.

The DNA of the CDR3 is TGTGCCAGCAGCTCGCTGGCGACCGGGACTAAGGAGACCCAGTACTTC. It codes for CASSSLATGTKETQYF. The V gene is TRBV5-6, the J gene TRBJ2-5; 7 nucleotides align to TRBD2. V lost 3 bases and J lost 5; bases outside the gene matches: 13. Germline V gene lookup returns CDR1 SGHDT and CDR2 YYEEEE. This CDR3 has 16 residues.